The 17 T cell receptor beta chains presented below share a single source sample, sequenced in a study of OX40 agonist ivuxolimab in advanced cancers. TCRdb's copy holds only in-frame clones and misses some; the assay was immunoSEQ multiplex PCR. The sample consists of tens of thousands of clones, approximately 85% of them appearing once. The starting material was CD4+ or CD8+ T cells sorted from blood, obtained in a trial of the OX40 agonist ivuxolimab. The receptor source for this set is an adult with an advanced solid tumor such as melanoma, head and neck, liver or kidney cancer.

The chain employs TRBV11-3 and TRBJ2-2; no definite D call. The V gene's germline CDR1 is SGHNT and CDR2 YENEEA. The CDR3 runs to 14 residues. Trimming shortened V by 4 bases and J by 5 bases, and 11 bases separated the two germline ends. The CDR3 bases are TGTGCCAGCAGCTCTTATCAAGGAACCGGGGAGCTGTTTTTT. It is translated as CASSSYQGTGELFF.

The chain couples TRBV4-3 to TRBJ1-3; D is uncertain. This CDR3 has 15 residues. Germline lookup yields CDR1 LGHNA and CDR2 YSLEER. Trimming took 4 bases from V and 2 from J, leaving 12 bases between them. The CDR3 spells CASSLLLRAGNTIYF. Here the CDR3 DNA reads TGCGCCAGCAGCCTCCTACTAAGGGCTGGAAACACCATATATTTT.

The chain is built from TRBV29-1 and TRBJ2-2; a possible D gene is TRBD1 (5 bases). Germline-derived CDR1 and CDR2 are SQVTM and ANQGSEA. With 7 bases removed from V and 4 bases from J, the gap between germline ends came to 13 bases. The CDR3 is 13 residues long. The CDR3 sequence: CSGQQTGTGELFF. The CDR3, as DNA: TGCAGCGGGCAACAAACAGGCACCGGGGAGCTGTTTTTT.

The genes are TRBV5-1 and TRBJ1-1, with TRBD1 matching over 7 bases. CDR1 is SGHRS, CDR2 YFSETQ, per germline. The V gene end was trimmed by 3 bases and the J gene end by 0 bases; junction bases not matched to a gene: 11. The CDR3 totals 17 residues. The CDR3 loop reads CASSSIDRVKMNTEAFF. The CDR3 nucleotides are TGCGCCAGCAGCTCCATCGACAGGGTTAAGATGAACACTGAAGCTTTCTTT.

The chain has TRBV19 and TRBJ2-5; D is uncertain. The germline gives CDR1 LNHDA, CDR2 SQIVND (reference sequence). V dropped 5 bases and J dropped 5 bases, with 15 bases sitting between them. The length of the CDR3 is 14 residues. The CDR3 DNA sequence: TGTGCCAGTAGTGGCAGGTTGGGTAGGGAGACCCAGTACTTC. Amino acid sequence: CASSGRLGRETQYF. Complete variable domain (other parts from reference TRBV19 and TRBJ2-5): DGGITQSPKYLFRKEGQNVTLSCEQNLNHDAMYWYRQDPGQGLRLIYYSQIVNDFQKGDIAEGYSVSREKKESFPLTVTSAQKNPTAFYLCASSGRLGRETQYFGPGTRLLVL.

J is TRBJ1-1 and V is TRBV2; 10 bases match TRBD1. V gave up 7 bases and J gave up 5 bases; unmatched junction bases: 10. The CDR3 length is 15 residues. Germline V gene sequence: CDR1 SNHLY, CDR2 FYNNEI. CDR3 region: CASTGEGQGRTEAFF. In DNA form, the CDR3 reads TGTGCCAGCACTGGGGAGGGACAGGGGAGGACTGAAGCTTTCTTT.

V gene TRBV27 combines with J gene TRBJ1-5; D is unresolved. The ends were cut back, 2 bases at V and 6 bases at J, with 17 bases in the middle. Germline-derived CDR1 and CDR2 are MNHEY and SMNVEV (reference sequence). This CDR3 spans 16 amino acids. CDR3 protein: CASSLRQPGFSQPQHF. The DNA for the CDR3 is TGTGCCAGCAGTTTACGGCAGCCAGGCTTTTCTCAGCCCCAGCATTTT.

This chain joins TRBV6-6 and TRBJ2-2; 7 bases agree with TRBD1. The CDR3 covers 14 residues. Germline CDR1 and CDR2: MNHNY and SVGAGI (reference sequence). V shed 2 bases and J 6 bases; nucleotides not matched to a gene: 3. For the CDR3, the DNA is TGTGCCAGCAGTTACGGGACAGCATCCGGGGAGCTGTTTTTT. Amino acid sequence: CASSYGTASGELFF.

This clone has only a few counts. The V call is TRBV27, the J call TRBJ1-4, with D unresolved. Germline-derived CDR1 and CDR2 are MNHEY and SMNVEV (reference sequence). This CDR3 comprises 14 residues. V lost 7 bases and J lost 5, with 14 bases in between. CDR3 amino acids: CASKRSGVNEKLFF. The CDR3 DNA sequence: TGTGCCAGCAAACGTAGTGGGGTCAATGAAAAACTGTTTTTT.

The V gene is TRBV7-9, the J gene TRBJ1-5, with D possibly TRBD1 on 5 matching bases. The CDR3 runs to 14 residues. CDR1 and CDR2 (germline): SEHNR, FQNEAQ (reference sequence). The ends were cut back, 2 bases at V and 2 bases at J, with 7 bases in the middle. CDR3 nucleotide sequence: TGTGCCAGCAGCTTATCGGGGGGCAATCAGCCCCAGCATTTT. Protein sequence: CASSLSGGNQPQHF.

The chain is built from TRBV6-5 and TRBJ2-7, with D maybe TRBD2 (6 bases). This CDR3 spans 13 amino acids. Germline V gene data show CDR1 as MNHEY and CDR2 as SVGAGI. The germline V and J ends were trimmed by 4 bases and 6 bases, with 13 bases remaining between them. In DNA, the CDR3 is TGTGCCAGCAGTTCCGCGGGATCCGGCGAGCAGTACTTC. Amino acid sequence: CASSSAGSGEQYF.

As DNA, the CDR3 is TGTGCCAGCAGCCCGAAAATAACTAATGAAAAACTGTTTTTT. Its protein product is CASSPKITNEKLFF. The J gene is TRBJ1-4, the V gene TRBV5-6; D remains ambiguous. The V and J ends lost 4 bases and 1 base respectively, with 8 bases between them. Germline V lookup: CDR1 SGHDT, CDR2 YYEEEE. The CDR3 loop spans 14 amino acids.

Here the CDR3 reads CASSQQGVTEYNEQFF. In nucleotides, the CDR3 is TGTGCCAGCAGCCAGCAAGGAGTGACGGAGTACAATGAGCAGTTCTTC. The chain is built from TRBV7-3 and TRBJ2-1; no definite D call. Trimming removed 5 bases from V and 4 bases from J, with 18 bases in between. Germline CDR1 reads SGHTA; CDR2 reads FQGTGA. The CDR3 is 16 amino acids.

This clone came up once. The chain carries TRBV19 and TRBJ2-5; the D gene is possibly TRBD2 (6 bases). Trimming cost V 1 base and J 1 base, with 7 bases left between them. The length of the CDR3 is 14 residues. The germline V gene has CDR1 LNHDA and CDR2 SQIVND (reference sequence). The CDR3 here is CASSIGGAQETQYF. CDR3 nucleotides: TGTGCCAGTAGTATAGGCGGGGCCCAAGAGACCCAGTACTTC. The full variable domain, rest sourced from reference TRBV19 and TRBJ2-5, is DGGITQSPKYLFRKEGQNVTLSCEQNLNHDAMYWYRQDPGQGLRLIYYSQIVNDFQKGDIAEGYSVSREKKESFPLTVTSAQKNPTAFYLCASSIGGAQETQYFGPGTRLLVL.

The rearrangement uses TRBV4-1 and TRBJ2-6; D gene unclear. CDR1 is MGHRA, CDR2 YSYEKL, per germline. This CDR3 has 16 residues. Trimming left V 1 base short and J 0 bases short, with 7 bases between. The CDR3 DNA is TGCGCCAGCAGCCAAGCATTCGGCTCTGGGGCCAACGTCCTGACTTTC. Translated, it gives CASSQAFGSGANVLTF.

The chain carries TRBV6-5 and TRBJ2-1; D not certain. V lost 5 bases and J lost 9, with 8 bases in between. CDR1 and CDR2 (germline): MNHEY, SVGAGI. CDR3 length: 11 residues. The chain's CDR3 is CASSARSEQFF. In DNA form, the CDR3 reads TGTGCCAGCAGTGCCAGAAGTGAGCAGTTCTTC.

V is TRBV5-1 and J is TRBJ2-1, with TRBD2 identical over 10 bases. V dropped 0 bases and J dropped 7; count of bases not matched to a gene: 4. The germline CDR1 and CDR2 sequences are SGHRS and YFSETQ. The CDR3 sequence is 15 residues long. CDR3 sequence (DNA): TGCGCCAGCAGCTTGGCTAGCGGGAGTGGGAATGAGCAGTTCTTC. It translates to CASSLASGSGNEQFF.